The clone carrying this TCR beta chain was seen many times. Its antigen is not identified. This sample is part of a study of neurological immune-mediated disorders. Trimming removed 0 bases from V and 5 bases from J, with 16 bases in between. This CDR3 spans 16 amino acids. Germline V gene data show CDR1 as LGHNA and CDR2 as YNFKEQ. TCRdb called the 5' RACE reads again in MiXCR, with one record for every CDR3 protein. This sample carries tens of thousands of distinct CDR3 sequences, 4% to 6% of them seen once, and the ten largest clones take around 7.2%. Study-wide findings and caveats: On phylogenetic grouping, the repertoires of 18 of 34 multiple sclerosis patients fell within one related-CDR3 cluster, constituting a possible signature.

The sample was PBMCs. The sequence was collected from a man aged 18 to 30 with multiple sclerosis. This chain connects TRBV4-2 to TRBJ1-1, with D possibly TRBD1 on 5 matching bases. The CDR3 bases are TGTGCCAGCAGCCAAGATGTTAGGAGGGGCCGGACTGAAGCTTTCTTT. This gives the protein CASSQDVRRGRTEAFF.